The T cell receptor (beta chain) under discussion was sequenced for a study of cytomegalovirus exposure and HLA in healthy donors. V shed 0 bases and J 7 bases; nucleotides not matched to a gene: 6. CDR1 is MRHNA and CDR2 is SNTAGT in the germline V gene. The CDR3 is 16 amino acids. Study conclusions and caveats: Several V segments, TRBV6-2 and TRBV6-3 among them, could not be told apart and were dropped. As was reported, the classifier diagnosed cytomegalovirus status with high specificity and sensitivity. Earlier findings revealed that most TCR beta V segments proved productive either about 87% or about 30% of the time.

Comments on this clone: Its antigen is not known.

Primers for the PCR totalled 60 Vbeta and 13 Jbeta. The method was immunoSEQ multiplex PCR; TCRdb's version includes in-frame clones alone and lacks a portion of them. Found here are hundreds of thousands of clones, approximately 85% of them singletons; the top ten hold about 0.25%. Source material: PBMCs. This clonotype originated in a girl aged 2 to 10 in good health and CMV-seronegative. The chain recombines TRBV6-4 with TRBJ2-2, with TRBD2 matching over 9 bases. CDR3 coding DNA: TGTGCCAGCAGTGACTCGCGGGAGGGCCCTGGCGGGGAGCTGTTTTTT. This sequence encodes CASSDSREGPGGELFF.